A single T cell receptor beta chain is shown here with its context. Antigen specificity is unknown. Total RNA extracted from each sample amounted to at least 5.5 micrograms. This entry is derived from a study of blood T cells in healthy people across ages. The CDR3 has 15 amino acids. The germline gives CDR1 SGHAT, CDR2 FQDESV (reference sequence). V was trimmed by 0 bases and J by 0 bases, leaving 7 bases between them. Study outcomes and limitations: Any conclusive comparison of naive versus antigen-experienced cells was prevented by using unsorted PBMCs.

Primed by a sample-barcoded 5' primer and a J-beta primer mix, a second PCR proceeded for roughly 6 to 12 cycles. Each cDNA molecule was tagged by a template-switch adaptor with 12 random nucleotides. Researchers report that each sample yielded at least 3 million CDR3-containing paired-end reads. Via MiXCR, TCRdb re-called the 5' RACE reads, giving one row per CDR3 protein. Altogether about 1.4 million distinct CDR3 sequences are present, almost 60% being singletons, with the ten largest covering more than 6%. The receptor's source is a man younger than 35 in good health. Sequenced material: blood. This chain links TRBV11-1 with TRBJ2-3; a weak D match, TRBD2 (5 bases). CDR3 region: CASSLAPSSTDTQYF. As DNA, the CDR3 is TGTGCCAGCAGCTTAGCCCCTAGCAGCACAGATACGCAGTATTTT. Filled out from reference TRBV11-1 and TRBJ2-3, the complete variable domain reads EAEVAQSPRYKITEKSQAVAFWCDPISGHATLYWYRQILGQGPELLVQFQDESVVDDSQLPKDRFSAERLKGVDSTLKIQPAELGDSAMYLCASSLAPSSTDTQYFGPGTRLTVL.